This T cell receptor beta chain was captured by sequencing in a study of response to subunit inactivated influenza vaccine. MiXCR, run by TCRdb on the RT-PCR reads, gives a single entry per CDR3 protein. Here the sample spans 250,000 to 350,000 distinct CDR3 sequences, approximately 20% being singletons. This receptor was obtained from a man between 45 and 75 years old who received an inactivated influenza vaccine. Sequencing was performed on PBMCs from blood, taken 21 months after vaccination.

CDR3 DNA sequence: TGTGCCAGCAGTGATGAATGGCGGAGGCAAGAGACCCAGTACTTC. Translation: CASSDEWRRQETQYF. V is TRBV6-1 and J is TRBJ2-5; possibly TRBD2 for D (5 bases). V was shortened by 3 bases and J by 2 bases, with 13 bases between the two germline ends. The CDR3 is 15 amino acids. The V gene's germline CDR1 is MNHNS and CDR2 SASEGT.